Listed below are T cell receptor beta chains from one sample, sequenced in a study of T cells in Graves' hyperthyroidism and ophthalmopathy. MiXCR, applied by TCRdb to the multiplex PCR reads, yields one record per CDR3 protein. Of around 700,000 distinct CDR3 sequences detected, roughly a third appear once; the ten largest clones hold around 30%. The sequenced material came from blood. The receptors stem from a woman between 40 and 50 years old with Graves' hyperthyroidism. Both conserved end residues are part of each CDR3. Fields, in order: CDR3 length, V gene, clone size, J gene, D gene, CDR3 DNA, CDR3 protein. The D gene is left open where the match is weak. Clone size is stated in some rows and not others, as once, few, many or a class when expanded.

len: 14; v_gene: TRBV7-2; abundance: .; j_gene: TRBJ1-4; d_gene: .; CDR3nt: TGTGCCAGCAGCTTAGGAGACGGGGGGGAAAAGCTGTTTTTT; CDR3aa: CASSLGDGGEKLFF
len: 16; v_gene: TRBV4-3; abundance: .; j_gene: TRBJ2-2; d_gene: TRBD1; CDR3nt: TGCGCCAGCAGCCAACTAGGACAGGGGTACACCGGGGAGCTGTTTTTT; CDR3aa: CASSQLGQGYTGELFF
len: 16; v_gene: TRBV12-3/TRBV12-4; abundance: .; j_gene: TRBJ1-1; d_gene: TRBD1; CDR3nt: TGTGCCAGCCGTACCGGGACAGGGTCCATGAACACTGAAGCTTTCTTT; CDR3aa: CASRTGTGSMNTEAFF
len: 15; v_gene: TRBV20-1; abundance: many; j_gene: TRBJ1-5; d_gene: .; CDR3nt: TGCAGTGCTAGATCGGACCCCTATAGCAATCAGCCCCAGCATTTT; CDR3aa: CSARSDPYSNQPQHF
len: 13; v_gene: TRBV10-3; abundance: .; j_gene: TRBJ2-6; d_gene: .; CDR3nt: TGTGCCATCAGGTCGAGAGGGGACAACGTCCTGACTTTC; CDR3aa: CAIRSRGDNVLTF
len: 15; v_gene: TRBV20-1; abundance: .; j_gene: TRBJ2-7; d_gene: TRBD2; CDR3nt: TGCAGTGCAAAGTCCCACTTTGCGGGAGATTACGAGCAGTACTTC; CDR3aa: CSAKSHFAGDYEQYF
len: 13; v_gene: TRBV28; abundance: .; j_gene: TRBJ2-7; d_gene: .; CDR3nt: TGTGCCAGCAGTTTCCCTAGCAGGTACGAGCAGTACTTC; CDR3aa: CASSFPSRYEQYF
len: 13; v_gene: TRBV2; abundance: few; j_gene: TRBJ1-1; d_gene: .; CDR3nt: TGTGCCAGCAGAGCGGTAGCGTACACTGAAGCTTTCTTT; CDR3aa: CASRAVAYTEAFF
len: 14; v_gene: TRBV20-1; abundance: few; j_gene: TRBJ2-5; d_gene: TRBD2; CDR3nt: TGCAGCATCGGGGGGGCCGGGTTACAAGAGACCCAGTACTTC; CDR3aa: CSIGGAGLQETQYF
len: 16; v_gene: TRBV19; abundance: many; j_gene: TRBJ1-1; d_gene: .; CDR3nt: TGTGCCAGTAGTATCGGACCGAGAGCCCAAGACACTGAAGCTTTCTTT; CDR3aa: CASSIGPRAQDTEAFF
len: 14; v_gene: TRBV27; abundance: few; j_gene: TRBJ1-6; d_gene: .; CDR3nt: TGTGCCAGCAGTTTATACAGGGACGATTCACCCCTCCACTTT; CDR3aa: CASSLYRDDSPLHF
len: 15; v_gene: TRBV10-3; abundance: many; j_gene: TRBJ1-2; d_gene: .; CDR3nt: TGTGCCATCAGTGAGTCGATAGTTGGCCCCTTGTACTACACCTTC; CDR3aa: CAISESIVGPLYYTF
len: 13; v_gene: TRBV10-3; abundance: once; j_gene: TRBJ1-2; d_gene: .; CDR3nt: TGTGCCATCAGTTTACAGCCCCACTATGGCTACACCTTC; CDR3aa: CAISLQPHYGYTF
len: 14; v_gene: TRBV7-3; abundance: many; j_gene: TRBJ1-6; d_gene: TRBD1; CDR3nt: TGTGCCAGCAGACTAAGGACAGGGAATTCACCCCTCCACTTT; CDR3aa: CASRLRTGNSPLHF
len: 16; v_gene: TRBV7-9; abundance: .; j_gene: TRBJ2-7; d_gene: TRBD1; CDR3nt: TGTGCCAGCAGCCCTAAGGGACAGGGAAACTCCTACGAGCAGTACTTC; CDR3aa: CASSPKGQGNSYEQYF
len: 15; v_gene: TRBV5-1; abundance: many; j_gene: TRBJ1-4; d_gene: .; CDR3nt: TGCGCCAGCAGCTTGAGAGGACAGACCAATGAAAAACTGTTTTTT; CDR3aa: CASSLRGQTNEKLFF
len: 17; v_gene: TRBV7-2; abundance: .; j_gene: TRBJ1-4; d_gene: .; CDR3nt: TGCGCCAGCAGCCAAGATGTAGGGCCGGCAACTAATGAAAAACTGTTTTTT; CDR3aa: CASSQDVGPATNEKLFF
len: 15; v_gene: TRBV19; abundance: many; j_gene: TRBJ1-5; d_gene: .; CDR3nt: TGTGCCAGTAGTATAGGAGGCAGGCTAGATCAGCCCCAGCATTTT; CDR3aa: CASSIGGRLDQPQHF
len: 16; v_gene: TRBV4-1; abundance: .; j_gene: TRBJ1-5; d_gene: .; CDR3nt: TGCGCCAGCAGCCAACATAAGGGCGGTAGCAATCAGCCCCAGCATTTT; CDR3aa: CASSQHKGGSNQPQHF
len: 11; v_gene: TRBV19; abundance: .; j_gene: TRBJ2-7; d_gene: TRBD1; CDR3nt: TGTGCCAAGGACAGGGGGGGCGAGCAGTACTTC; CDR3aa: CAKDRGGEQYF
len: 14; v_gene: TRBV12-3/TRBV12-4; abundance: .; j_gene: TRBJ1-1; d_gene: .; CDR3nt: TGTGCCAGCAGCCTTAAAGGGGAATCTACTGAAGCTTTCTTT; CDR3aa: CASSLKGESTEAFF
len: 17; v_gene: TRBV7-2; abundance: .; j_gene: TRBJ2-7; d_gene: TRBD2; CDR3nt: TGTGCCAGCAGCTTAGCTGTTGGCGGGGGGCGCTCCTACGAGCAGTACTTC; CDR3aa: CASSLAVGGGRSYEQYF
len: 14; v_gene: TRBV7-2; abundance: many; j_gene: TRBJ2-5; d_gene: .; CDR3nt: TGTGCCAGCAGCCTCGGACTCTCAGGGGAGACCCAGTACTTC; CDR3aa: CASSLGLSGETQYF
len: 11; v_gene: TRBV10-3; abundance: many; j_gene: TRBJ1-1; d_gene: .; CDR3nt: TGTGCTGGGAGATCGAACACTGAAGCTTTCTTT; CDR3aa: CAGRSNTEAFF
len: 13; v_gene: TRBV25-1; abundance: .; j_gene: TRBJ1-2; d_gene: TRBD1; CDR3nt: TGTGCCAGCAGTGGGGACAGGGTCCGTGGCTACACCTTC; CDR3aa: CASSGDRVRGYTF
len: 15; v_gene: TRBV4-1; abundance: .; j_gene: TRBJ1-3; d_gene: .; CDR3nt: TGCGCCAGCAGCCAAGATGCTGGATTCGGAAACACCATATATTTT; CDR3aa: CASSQDAGFGNTIYF
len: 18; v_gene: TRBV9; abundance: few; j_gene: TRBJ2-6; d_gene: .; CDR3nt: TGTGCCAGCAGCGTAGCACAGGACCCTTTCTCTGGGGCCAACGTCCTGACTTTC; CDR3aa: CASSVAQDPFSGANVLTF
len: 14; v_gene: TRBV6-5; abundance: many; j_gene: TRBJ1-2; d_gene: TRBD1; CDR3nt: TGTGCCAGCAGAAAGGGGGACAGGGGTTTTGGCTACACCTTC; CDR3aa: CASRKGDRGFGYTF
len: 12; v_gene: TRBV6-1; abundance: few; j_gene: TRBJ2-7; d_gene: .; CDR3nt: TGTGCCAGCAGTCCCATCAGACAGGAGCAGTACTTC; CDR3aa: CASSPIRQEQYF
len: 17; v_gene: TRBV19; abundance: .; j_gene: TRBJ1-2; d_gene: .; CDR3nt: TGTGCCAGCAGCCAGGACAACTGGGATCCAGCGGACTATGGCTACACCTTC; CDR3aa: CASSQDNWDPADYGYTF
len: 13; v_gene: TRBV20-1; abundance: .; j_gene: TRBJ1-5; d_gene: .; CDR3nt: TGCAGTGCTAGAGAGGTCGCCGGGGAGCCCCAGCATTTT; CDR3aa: CSAREVAGEPQHF
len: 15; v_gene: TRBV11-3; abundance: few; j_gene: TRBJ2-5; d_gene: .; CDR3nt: TGTGCCAGCAGCTTAGGTGGCGTTTACCCAGAGACCCAGTACTTC; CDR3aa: CASSLGGVYPETQYF
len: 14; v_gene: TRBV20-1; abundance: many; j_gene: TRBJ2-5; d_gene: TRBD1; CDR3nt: TGCAGTGCTACGCGACAGGGATTACAAGAGACCCAGTACTTC; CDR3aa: CSATRQGLQETQYF
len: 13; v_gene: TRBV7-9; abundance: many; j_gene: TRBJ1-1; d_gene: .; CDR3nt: TGTGCCAGCAGCCCCCGGAGGGACACTGAAGCTTTCTTT; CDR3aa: CASSPRRDTEAFF
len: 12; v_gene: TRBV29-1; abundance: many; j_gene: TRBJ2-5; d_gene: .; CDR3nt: TGCAGCGTACTAGGAGGCCAAGAGACCCAGTACTTC; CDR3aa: CSVLGGQETQYF